This TCR beta chain was sequenced during a study of a mutant IDH1 vaccine in newly diagnosed glioma. Time point described: baseline, week 1 (first vaccination visit). Regarding treatment: pre-vaccination baseline after standard-of-care therapy. This clone came up a few times. This CDR3 has 14 residues. Germline lookup yields CDR1 SEHNR and CDR2 FQNEAQ (reference sequence). V lost 2 bases to trimming and J lost 3 bases, with 10 bases between them. Sequenced by immunoSEQ multiplex PCR; TCRdb stores in-frame clones only, minus some. This table holds around 92,000 clones, 80% to 90% found once. The chain couples TRBV7-9 to TRBJ1-1; D gene unclear. The sample was PBMCs, taken from a glioma patient treated with radiotherapy, temozolomide or both. This TCR was recovered from a woman aged 50 to 60 with glioma. Here the CDR3 reads CASSLKNQDTEAFF. CDR3 nucleotide sequence: TGTGCCAGCAGCTTAAAGAACCAGGACACTGAAGCTTTCTTT.